These T cell receptor beta chains were read from a single sample in a study of early stage breast cancer tumors. TCRdb keeps only in-frame clones here, not all; method: immunoSEQ multiplex PCR. The data show tens of thousands of clones, 83% seen once. Sequencing was done on a sample of blood. The receptors here all came from a person in their fifties or sixties with breast cancer. Each CDR3 is given without its conserved first and last residue.

TRBV15	TRBJ2-1	ATSRDQYGFNEQF
TRBV6-5	TRBJ2-7	ASSYGPNSWEQY
TRBV4-2	TRBJ2-1	ASSQAVTLAGGNEQF
TRBV2	TRBJ2-5	ASSEGGVSQETQY
TRBV9	TRBJ2-5	ASPSGGQGQETQY
TRBV7-9	TRBJ2-5	ASSYSRETQY
TRBV28	TRBJ2-7	ASSLGTGGSYEQY
TRBV5-6	TRBJ1-6	ASSSLSSDNSPLH
TRBV14	TRBJ2-7	ASSQARGRFYEQY
TRBV9	TRBJ1-4	ASSVAGFENEKLF
TRBV15	TRBJ2-7	ATSRRGTSGRCPSSPQY
TRBV12-5	TRBJ2-1	ASGIPGVARNEQF
TRBV21-1	TRBJ2-7	ASSIDRHSYEQY
TRBV4-1	TRBJ2-3	ASSQDHRDTQY
TRBV28	TRBJ1-2	ASSPGTAGIYGYT
TRBV7-9	TRBJ1-1	ASSLSGSGSTEAF
TRBV7-6	TRBJ2-1	ASSLRGGGREQF
TRBV4-2	TRBJ2-3	ASRTRLLAGDTQY
TRBV5-6	TRBJ1-5	ASSLVGRGNQPQH
TRBV7-9	TRBJ2-2	ASSKEGGELF
TRBV19	TRBJ2-7	AIHAPGHHHEQY
TRBV7-9	TRBJ2-1	ASSPRIWDSGRNEQF
TRBV5-5	TRBJ2-3	ASSLVSRGGGAGSTDTQY
TRBV5-6	TRBJ2-3	ASSLAASGGTDTQY
TRBV7-8	TRBJ2-3	ASSSDRDSTQY
TRBV5-4	TRBJ2-7	ASSFDLGLSYEQY
TRBV5-6	TRBJ1-5	ASSIGPGFSNQPQH
TRBV5-6	TRBJ2-5	ASIHGGQETQY
TRBV5-6	TRBJ2-5	ASSLEETQY
TRBV28	TRBJ1-1	ASMAGQSTEAF
TRBV18	TRBJ2-7	ASSPPSLRGEQY
TRBV9	TRBJ2-7	ASSVAGTSGTYEQY